Below, 8 T cell receptor beta chains from the same sample are listed, as sequenced in a study of T cell responses to AZD1222 COVID-19 vaccine. The assay was immunoSEQ multiplex PCR, and TCRdb's table has in-frame clones only and misses some. Of under 50,000 clones listed, 85% to 90% are singletons. The sequenced sample was peripheral blood, obtained 28 days after the second AZD1222 dose. The receptors stem from an adult who received the AZD1222 COVID-19 vaccine.

The chain couples TRBV5-4 to TRBJ1-6; D remains ambiguous. V was shortened by 5 bases and J by 10 bases, with 19 bases between the two germline ends. The germline V gene has CDR1 SGHNT and CDR2 YYREEE (reference sequence). The CDR3 loop spans 15 amino acids. The CDR3 nucleotides are TGTGCCAGCAGTGAGCGGGTAGCGGGAGTGTCACCCCTCCACTTT. Its translation is CASSERVAGVSPLHF.

This clone appeared a few times. The rearrangement joins TRBV3-1 (or the pseudogene TRBV3-2) to TRBJ2-3, with 14 bases aligning to TRBD2. CDR1 and CDR2 (germline): LGHDT, YNNKEL (reference sequence). The CDR3 runs 18 residues. J gave up 5 bases and V 3 bases, and 10 bases lay outside the gene matches. The CDR3 sequence: CASSQEGLAGVEGDTQYF. In nucleotides, the CDR3 is TGTGCCAGCAGCCAGGAGGGACTAGCGGGAGTCGAAGGAGATACGCAGTATTTT.

The chain links TRBV6-2 or TRBV6-3 to TRBJ1-1; unclear D gene. Germline CDR1 is MNHEY and CDR2 is SVGEGT. This CDR3 is 12 amino acids long. The V end lost 0 bases, the J end lost 1 base, and 0 bases lay between the germline ends. CDR3 region: CASSYSNTEAFF. In DNA form, the CDR3 reads TGTGCCAGCAGTTACTCGAACACTGAAGCTTTCTTT.

J is TRBJ2-1 and V is TRBV7-8; 8 nucleotides match TRBD2. The V gene's germline CDR1 is SGHVS and CDR2 FQNEAQ. Unmatched junction bases numbered 7, after V lost 2 bases and J lost 4 bases. The CDR3 is made up of 16 amino acids. The CDR3 loop reads CASSLLRERGYNEQFF. CDR3 DNA sequence: TGTGCCAGCAGCTTACTGCGGGAGCGGGGGTACAATGAGCAGTTCTTC.

J is TRBJ2-4 and V is TRBV27, with 8 bases fitting TRBD2. V lost 0 bases and J lost 5; bases outside the gene matches: 6. Germline-derived CDR1 and CDR2 are MNHEY and SMNVEV (reference sequence). The CDR3 runs 16 residues. CDR3 residues: CASSLSWGTRENIQYF. CDR3 nucleotides: TGTGCCAGCAGTTTATCATGGGGGACTAGGGAAAACATTCAGTACTTC.

The chain links TRBV6-2 or TRBV6-3 to TRBJ2-1, with 12 nucleotides matching TRBD2. This CDR3 comprises 15 residues. V lost 6 bases and J lost 8; bases outside the gene matches: 8. CDR1 and CDR2 (germline): MNHEY, SVGEGT. The CDR3 here is CASSKGLAGFYEQFF. The DNA for the CDR3 is TGTGCCAGCAGCAAAGGACTAGCGGGATTCTATGAGCAGTTCTTC.

This chain joins TRBV4-1 and TRBJ1-5, with 8 bases identical to TRBD1. Germline values: CDR1 MGHRA, CDR2 YSYEKL. V gave up 4 bases and J gave up 1 base; unmatched junction bases: 3. The CDR3 consists of 15 residues. DNA of the CDR3: TGCGCCAGCAGCCCAGGACAGGGAAGCAATCAGCCCCAGCATTTT. This sequence encodes CASSPGQGSNQPQHF.

The rearrangement joins TRBV6-5 to TRBJ2-1, with D perhaps matching TRBD2 (6 bases). Germline CDR1 MNHEY, CDR2 SVGAGI. This CDR3 has 13 amino acids. Trimming removed 5 bases at V and 15 bases at J, with 20 bases between. CDR3 DNA: TGTGCCAGCAGTCTTCTCCGGGACTTGGTGGGGTTCTTC. Translated: CASSLLRDLVGFF.